This TCR beta chain appears in the sequencing data of a study of T cell responses to AZD1222 COVID-19 vaccine. Broader study findings: When two AZD1222 doses had been given, Spike-specific TCR breadth and depth rose. Regions 160-218 and 743-854 dominated among vaccine-associated CD4 TCRs spanning spike. Baseline testing showed seropositivity in only five to seven AZD1222 recipients. Repertoires were collected only later (after the peak T cell response had occurred).

The assay was immunoSEQ multiplex PCR, and TCRdb's table has in-frame clones only and misses some. The sample has some 45,000 clones, roughly 88% seen once; the top ten hold approximately 40%. CDR1 and CDR2 from the germline V gene are LGHNA and YNFKEQ. The CDR3 extends over 17 amino acids. V gave up 0 bases and J gave up 7 bases; unmatched junction bases: 8. A word on this clone: The antigen is unknown.

Sequences were derived from peripheral blood, sampled 28 days after the second AZD1222 dose. V gene TRBV4-2 combines with J gene TRBJ2-2, with 10 bases fitting TRBD2. The TCR was taken from an adult who received the AZD1222 COVID-19 vaccine. In DNA, the CDR3 is TGTGCCAGCAGCCAAGATAGAGCGGGGGGGCTTAGCGGGGAGCTGTTTTTT. It translates to CASSQDRAGGLSGELFF.